The present TCR beta chain was sequenced within a study of shared clonotypes between healthy human individuals. Sequencing was performed with immunoSEQ multiplex PCR; in TCRdb, only in-frame clones are kept and a portion is missing. The sample includes 650,000 to 800,000 clones, around 70% of them seen just once. The CDR3 sequence is 16 residues long. Germline values: CDR1 SEHNR, CDR2 FQNEAQ (reference sequence). With 2 bases removed from V and 0 bases from J, the gap between germline ends came to 10 bases. The receptor was isolated from a woman in her twenties or thirties in good health. The source material was memory CD4+ T cells sorted from blood. Subset indicated: CD45RA-negative fraction. This chain joins TRBV7-9 and TRBJ2-2; weak D call: TRBD2 (7 bases). CDR3: CASSLMGGPNTGELFF. For the CDR3, the DNA is TGTGCCAGCAGCTTAATGGGGGGGCCGAACACCGGGGAGCTGTTTTTT.